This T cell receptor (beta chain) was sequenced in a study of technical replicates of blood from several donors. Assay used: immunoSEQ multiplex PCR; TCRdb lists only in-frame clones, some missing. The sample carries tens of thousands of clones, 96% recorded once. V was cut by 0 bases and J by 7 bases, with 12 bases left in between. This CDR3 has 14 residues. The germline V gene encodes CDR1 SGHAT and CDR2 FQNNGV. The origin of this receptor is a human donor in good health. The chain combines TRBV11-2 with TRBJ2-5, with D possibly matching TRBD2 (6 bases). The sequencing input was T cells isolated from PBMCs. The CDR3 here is CASSLDRRDRTQYF. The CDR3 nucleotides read TGTGCCAGCAGCTTAGATAGGAGGGATCGGACCCAGTACTTC.